This T cell receptor (beta chain) appears in the sequencing data of a study of Ad26.COV2.S vaccination and SARS-CoV-2 variants (dated by TCRdb to the early 2020s). In the study overall: Donors in the vaccine arm were drawn from COV1001, a phase I-IIa trial of Ad26.COV2.S in healthy adults that was multicentre, randomized, double-blind and placebo-controlled. Ad26.COV2.S was administered intramuscularly at 5 x 10^10 or 1 x 10^11 viral particles, either as a single shot or as two shots given 56 days apart. The TCR-sequenced set comprised approximately 32 samples: some 20 Ad26.COV2.S vaccine recipients, 5 placebo recipients and 8 SARS-CoV-2 convalescent individuals. The specificity and breadth of SARS-CoV-2-reactive T cell receptors after Ad26.COV2.S vaccination were assessed by TCRbeta repertoire sequencing. Trial participants were randomized into five groups of five: low-dose or high-dose Ad26.COV2.S given once or twice, or placebo on both occasions. Investigators remained blinded to trial group allocation during experiments and outcome assessment.

The immunoSEQ Assay was used to sequence TCRbeta CDR3 regions. After extraction, genomic DNA underwent amplification by bias-controlled multiplex PCR, followed by high-throughput sequencing. On the authors' methods: Collapsing and filtering of sequences were performed to quantify the absolute abundance of each unique TCRbeta CDR3 region. T cell fraction was estimated by normalization of TCRbeta template counts to usable DNA, with usable DNA being measured through amplification of reference genes present in all nucleated cells. Repertoire TCRs were annotated as SARS-CoV-2-specific when V gene, CDR3 amino acid sequence and J gene were exactly matched to a known reactive TCR set. The reference SARS-CoV-2 TCR set was obtained from MIRA and was filtered for enrichment in COVID-19-positive ImmuneCODE repertoires, whereby public or cross-reactive TCRs were removed. Based on the MIRA antigens, annotated TCRs were further analysed at the level of specific ORF or position within ORF. Depth was the summed frequency of annotated unique rearrangements, while breadth was defined as annotated unique rearrangements over total unique productive rearrangements. TCR breadth was compared between groups using two-sided Wilcoxon rank-sum tests. Drawn from immuneACCESS, this table holds only the in-frame rearrangements with V and J called that TCRdb kept. Clones are partly lost; checked studies trace under half to an unresolved V gene and leave the rest unexplained. V and J calls and clone size are as listed in that table; D and trimming were resolved from the DNA. This sample gives around 300,000 clones in total; 88% of them show up just once. Around 5.8% of the sample is taken by the ten largest.

The investigation overall reported the following: Compared with placebo recipients, Ad26.COV2.S recipients showed higher spike-specific TCR breadth (P = 0.0014). Comparing responses between vaccine doses or regimens was not something the study was powered to do. The authors noted that the TCR breadth and depth analyses may have underestimated total T cell responses. After vaccination, spike-specific CD8+ and CD4+ T cell responses were reported to show substantial breadth. Comparable non-spike TCR breadth was observed between vaccine and placebo recipients, consistent with only spike being contained in the vaccine.

There are 12 amino acids in the CDR3, from cysteine to phenylalanine inclusive. The sequence is cut down to CDR3 DNA, 36 bases in frame from base 1. Based on the germline V gene, the CDR1 and CDR2 sequences are MDHEN and SYDVKM. Trimming costs V 6 bases and J 4 bases, and their ends lie 7 bases apart. Concerning this clone itself: The antigen it recognizes is unknown. One base away there is no much larger clone; base qualities are not given.

The treatment or condition label on this specimen signifies: 19 received Ad26.COV2.S at low or high dose, single or two shots; roughly five received placebo; per-sample allocation not given. For vaccine and placebo recipients, the sequenced repertoires came from samples collected on day 63 after the first injection. In Cohort 1b, about 27 adults aged 18-55 years were enrolled at a single site in Boston, USA, between 29 July and 7 August 2020. Ad26.COV2.S was a replication-incompetent adenovirus type 26 vector that expressed a prefusion-stabilized SARS-CoV-2 spike protein derived from the original Wuhan strain.

In this chain, TRBV28 is recombined with TRBJ1-5; the D gene assignment is ambiguous. The sequences come from peripheral blood, collected in a trial of Ad26.COV2.S vaccine versus placebo. The TCR sequence derives from a person aged 18-65 years who received the Ad26.COV2.S COVID-19 vaccine or a placebo. The nucleotides are TGTGCCAGCAGCCGCAGGAATCAGCCCCAGCATTTT. Its coded protein is CASSRRNQPQHF.